This TCR beta chain was identified during a study of blood T cell repertoires in COVID-19. Study details: The cDNA or gDNA used as material had been derived from T cells, B-cell-depleted T cells, or PBMCs.

Sequencing was performed with immunoSEQ multiplex PCR; in TCRdb, only in-frame clones are kept and a portion is missing. Among 210,000 or so clones listed, around 78% were seen once. The sample was peripheral blood. This TCR came from a woman aged 80 or over with active or convalescent COVID-19.

The CDR3 region is CSVEDSWRGNQETQYF. CDR3 nucleotides: TGCAGCGTTGAAGATAGTTGGCGGGGGAACCAAGAGACCCAGTACTTC. The chain carries TRBV29-1 and TRBJ2-5, with 7 bases aligning to TRBD2. V dropped 0 bases and J dropped 0; count of bases not matched to a gene: 7. Germline lookup yields CDR1 SQVTM and CDR2 ANQGSEA. The CDR3 is made up of 16 amino acids.